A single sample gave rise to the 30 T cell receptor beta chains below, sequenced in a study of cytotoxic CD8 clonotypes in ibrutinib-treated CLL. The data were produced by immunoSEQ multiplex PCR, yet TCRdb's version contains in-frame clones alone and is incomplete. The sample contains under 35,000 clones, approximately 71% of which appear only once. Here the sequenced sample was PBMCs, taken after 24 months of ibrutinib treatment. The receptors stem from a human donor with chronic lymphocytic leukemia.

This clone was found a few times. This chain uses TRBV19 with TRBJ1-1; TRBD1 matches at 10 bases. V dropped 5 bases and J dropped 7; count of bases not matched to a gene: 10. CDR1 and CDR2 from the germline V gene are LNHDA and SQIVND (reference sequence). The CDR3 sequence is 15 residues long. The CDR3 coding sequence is TGTGCCAGTAGTCCCGAGAGGGGGACAGGGGTTGAAGCTTTCTTT. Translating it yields CASSPERGTGVEAFF.

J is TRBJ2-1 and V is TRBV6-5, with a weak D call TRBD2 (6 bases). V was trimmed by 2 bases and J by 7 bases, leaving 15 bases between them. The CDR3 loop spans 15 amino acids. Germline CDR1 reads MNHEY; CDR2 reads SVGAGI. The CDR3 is CASSYLGSGANEQFF. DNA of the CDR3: TGTGCCAGCAGTTACCTTGGTAGCGGAGCTAATGAGCAGTTCTTC.

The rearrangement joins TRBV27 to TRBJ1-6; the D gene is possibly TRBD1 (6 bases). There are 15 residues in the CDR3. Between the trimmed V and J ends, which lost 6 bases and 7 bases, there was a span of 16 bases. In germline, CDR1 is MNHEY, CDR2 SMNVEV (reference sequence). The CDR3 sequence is CASRGGLLRNSPLHF. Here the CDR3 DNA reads TGTGCCAGCAGGGGGGGGCTACTACGGAATTCACCCCTCCACTTT.

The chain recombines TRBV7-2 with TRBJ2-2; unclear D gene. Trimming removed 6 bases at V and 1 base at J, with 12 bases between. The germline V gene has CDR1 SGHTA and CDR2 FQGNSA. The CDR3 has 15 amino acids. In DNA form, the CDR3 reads TGTGCCAGCAGTTCAAGATCTTGGAACACCGGGGAGCTGTTTTTT. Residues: CASSSRSWNTGELFF.

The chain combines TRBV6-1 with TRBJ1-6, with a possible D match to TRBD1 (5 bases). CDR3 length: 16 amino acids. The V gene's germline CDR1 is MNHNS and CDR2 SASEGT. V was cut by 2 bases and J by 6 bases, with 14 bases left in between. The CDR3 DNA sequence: TGTGCCAGCAGTGAACCTCCGGGACCTATTAATTCACCCCTCCACTTT. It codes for CASSEPPGPINSPLHF.

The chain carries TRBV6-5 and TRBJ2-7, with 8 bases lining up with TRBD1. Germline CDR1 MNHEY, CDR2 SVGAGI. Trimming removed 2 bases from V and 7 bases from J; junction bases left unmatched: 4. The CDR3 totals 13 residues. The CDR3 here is CASSYRGTGEQYF. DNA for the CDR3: TGTGCCAGCAGTTACCGCGGGACAGGAGAGCAGTACTTC.

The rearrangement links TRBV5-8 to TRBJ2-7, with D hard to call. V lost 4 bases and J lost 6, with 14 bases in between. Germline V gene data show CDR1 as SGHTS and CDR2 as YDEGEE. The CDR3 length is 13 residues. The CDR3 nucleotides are TGTGCCAGCAGCCAAGTTTACCGCGGCGAGCAGTACTTC. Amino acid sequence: CASSQVYRGEQYF. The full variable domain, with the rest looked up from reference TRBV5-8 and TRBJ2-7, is EAGVTQSPTHLIKTRGQQATLRCSPISGHTSVYWYQQALGLGLQFLLWYDEGEERNRGNFPPRFSGRQFPNYSSELNVNALELEDSALYLCASSQVYRGEQYFGPGTRLTVT.

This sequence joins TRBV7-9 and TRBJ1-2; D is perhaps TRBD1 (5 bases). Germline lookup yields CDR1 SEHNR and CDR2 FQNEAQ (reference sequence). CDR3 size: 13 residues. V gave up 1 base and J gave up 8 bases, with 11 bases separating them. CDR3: CASSLEAGGGYTF. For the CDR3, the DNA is TGTGCCAGCAGCTTAGAAGCGGGGGGAGGCTACACCTTC. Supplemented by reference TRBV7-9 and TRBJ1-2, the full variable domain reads DTGVSQNPRHKITKRGQNVTFRCDPISEHNRLYWYRQTLGQGPEFLTYFQNEAQLEKSRLLSDRFSAERPKGSFSTLEIQRTEQGDSAMYLCASSLEAGGGYTFGSGTRLTVV.

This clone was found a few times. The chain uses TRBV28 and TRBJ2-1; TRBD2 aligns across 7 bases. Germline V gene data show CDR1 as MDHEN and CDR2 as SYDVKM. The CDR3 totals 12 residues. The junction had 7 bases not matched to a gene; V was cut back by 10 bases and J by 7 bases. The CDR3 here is CATGEGRNEQFF. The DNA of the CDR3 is TGTGCCACTGGGGAGGGTAGGAATGAGCAGTTCTTC.

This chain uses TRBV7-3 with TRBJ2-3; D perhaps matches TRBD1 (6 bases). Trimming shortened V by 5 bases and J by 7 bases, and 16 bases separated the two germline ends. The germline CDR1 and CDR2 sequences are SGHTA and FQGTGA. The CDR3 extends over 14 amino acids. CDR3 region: CASSPQTGSYTQYF. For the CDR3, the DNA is TGTGCCAGCAGCCCTCAAACAGGGTCATATACGCAGTATTTT. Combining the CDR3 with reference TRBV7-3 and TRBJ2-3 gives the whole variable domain GAGVSQTPSNKVTEKGKYVELRCDPISGHTALYWYRQSLGQGPEFLIYFQGTGAADDSGLPNDRFFAVRPEGSVSTLKIQRTERGDSAVYLCASSPQTGSYTQYFGPGTRLTVL.

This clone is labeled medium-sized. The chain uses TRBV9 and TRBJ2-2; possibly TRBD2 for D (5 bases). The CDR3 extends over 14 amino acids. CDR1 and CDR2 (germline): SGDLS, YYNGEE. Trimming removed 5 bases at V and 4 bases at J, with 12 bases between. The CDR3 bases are TGTGCCAGCAGTGACTACGCAAGCACCGGGGAGCTGTTTTTT. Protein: CASSDYASTGELFF.

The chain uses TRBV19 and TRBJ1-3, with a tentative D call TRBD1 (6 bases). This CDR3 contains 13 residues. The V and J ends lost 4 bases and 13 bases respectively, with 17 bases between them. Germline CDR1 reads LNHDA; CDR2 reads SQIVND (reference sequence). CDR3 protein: CASSNLNQDRIYF. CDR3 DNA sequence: TGTGCCAGTAGTAACCTTAACCAAGACAGGATATATTTT. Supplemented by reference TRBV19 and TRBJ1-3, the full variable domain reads DGGITQSPKYLFRKEGQNVTLSCEQNLNHDAMYWYRQDPGQGLRLIYYSQIVNDFQKGDIAEGYSVSREKKESFPLTVTSAQKNPTAFYLCASSNLNQDRIYFGEGSWLTVV.

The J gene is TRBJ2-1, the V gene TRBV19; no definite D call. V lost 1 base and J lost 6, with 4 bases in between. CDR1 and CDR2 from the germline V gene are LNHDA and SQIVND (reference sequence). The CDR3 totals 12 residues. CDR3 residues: CASSIAGNEQFF. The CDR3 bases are TGTGCCAGTAGTATAGCCGGCAATGAGCAGTTCTTC.

CDR3 coding DNA: TGTGCCAGCAGTGTGTCCAGGGGAGGAGGGACCCAGTACTTC. Translation: CASSVSRGGGTQYF. The genes are TRBV2 and TRBJ2-5; TRBD1 or TRBD2 may be the D gene (6 bases each). The CDR3 has 14 amino acids. V was clipped by 4 bases and J by 7 bases, with 16 bases between them. The germline V gene has CDR1 SNHLY and CDR2 FYNNEI.

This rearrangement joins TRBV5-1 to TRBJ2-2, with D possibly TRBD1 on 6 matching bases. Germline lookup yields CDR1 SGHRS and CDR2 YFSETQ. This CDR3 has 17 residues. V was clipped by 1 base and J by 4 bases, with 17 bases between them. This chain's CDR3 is CASSLQGPSSGTGELFF. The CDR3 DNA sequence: TGCGCCAGCAGCTTGCAGGGGCCCTCCTCAGGCACCGGGGAGCTGTTTTTT.

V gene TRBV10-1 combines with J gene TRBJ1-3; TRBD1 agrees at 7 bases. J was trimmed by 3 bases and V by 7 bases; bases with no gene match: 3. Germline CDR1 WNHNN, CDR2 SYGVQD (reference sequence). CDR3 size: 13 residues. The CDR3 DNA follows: TGCGCCAGCACTGGACAGGTTGGAAACACCATATATTTT. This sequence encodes CASTGQVGNTIYF.

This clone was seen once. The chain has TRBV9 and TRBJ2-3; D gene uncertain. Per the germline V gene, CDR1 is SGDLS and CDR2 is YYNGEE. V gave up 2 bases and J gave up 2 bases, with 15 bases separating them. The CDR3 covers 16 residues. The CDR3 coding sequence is TGTGCCAGCAGCGTTGCGGCAGTAGTTTACACAGATACGCAGTATTTT. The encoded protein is CASSVAAVVYTDTQYF.

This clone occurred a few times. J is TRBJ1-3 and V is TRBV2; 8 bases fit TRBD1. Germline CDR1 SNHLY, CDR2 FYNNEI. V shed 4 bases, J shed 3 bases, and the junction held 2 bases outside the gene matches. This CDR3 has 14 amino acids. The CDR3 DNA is TGTGCCAGCAGTGTCGACAGGGGTGGAAACACCATATATTTT. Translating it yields CASSVDRGGNTIYF.

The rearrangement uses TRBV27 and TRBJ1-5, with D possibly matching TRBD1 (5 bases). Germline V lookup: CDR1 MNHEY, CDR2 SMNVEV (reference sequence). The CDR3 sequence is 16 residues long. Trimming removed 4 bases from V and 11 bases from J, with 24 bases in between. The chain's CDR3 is CASSSWTGARLGAQHF. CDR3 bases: TGTGCCAGCAGTTCCTGGACCGGGGCCCGTCTCGGGGCCCAGCATTTT.

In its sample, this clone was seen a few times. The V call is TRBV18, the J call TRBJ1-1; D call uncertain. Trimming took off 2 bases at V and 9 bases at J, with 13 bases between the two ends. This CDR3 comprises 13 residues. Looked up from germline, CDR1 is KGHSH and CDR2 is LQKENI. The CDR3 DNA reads TGTGCCAGCTCACCATGGCAGAGCGAAAAAGCTTTCTTT. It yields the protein CASSPWQSEKAFF.

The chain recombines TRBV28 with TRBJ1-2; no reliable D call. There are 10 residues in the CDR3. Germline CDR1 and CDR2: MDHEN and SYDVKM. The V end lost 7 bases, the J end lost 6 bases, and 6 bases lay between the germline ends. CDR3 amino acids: CASMINGYTF. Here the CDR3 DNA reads TGTGCCAGCATGATCAATGGCTACACCTTC.

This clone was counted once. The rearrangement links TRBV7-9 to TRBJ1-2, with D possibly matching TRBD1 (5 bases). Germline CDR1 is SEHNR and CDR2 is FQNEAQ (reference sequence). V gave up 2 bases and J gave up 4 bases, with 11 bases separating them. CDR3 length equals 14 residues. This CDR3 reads CASSLLYDSYGYTF. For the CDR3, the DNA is TGTGCCAGCAGCTTACTGTACGACAGCTATGGCTACACCTTC.

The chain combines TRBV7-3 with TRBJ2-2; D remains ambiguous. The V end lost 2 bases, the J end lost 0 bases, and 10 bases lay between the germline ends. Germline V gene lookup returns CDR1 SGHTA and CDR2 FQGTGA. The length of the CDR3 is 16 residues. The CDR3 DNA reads TGTGCCAGCAGCTTATACGGCAGCGCGAACACCGGGGAGCTGTTTTTT. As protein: CASSLYGSANTGELFF.

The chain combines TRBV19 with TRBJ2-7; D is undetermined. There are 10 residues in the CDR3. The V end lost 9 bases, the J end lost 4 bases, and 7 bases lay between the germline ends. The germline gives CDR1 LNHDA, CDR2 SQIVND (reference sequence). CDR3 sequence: CARPQYEQYF. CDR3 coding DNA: TGTGCCAGACCACAATACGAGCAGTACTTC.

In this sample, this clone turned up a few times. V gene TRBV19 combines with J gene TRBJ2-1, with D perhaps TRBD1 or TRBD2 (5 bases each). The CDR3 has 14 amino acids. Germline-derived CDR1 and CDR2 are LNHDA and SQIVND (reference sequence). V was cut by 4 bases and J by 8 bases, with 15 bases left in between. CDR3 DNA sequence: TGTGCCAGTAGTAGACCGACGGGGACCCATGAGCAGTTCTTC. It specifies CASSRPTGTHEQFF.

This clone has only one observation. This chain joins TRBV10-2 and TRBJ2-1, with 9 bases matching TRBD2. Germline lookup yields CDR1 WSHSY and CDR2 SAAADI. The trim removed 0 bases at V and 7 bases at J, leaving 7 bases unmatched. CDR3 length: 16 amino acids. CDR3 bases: TGCGCCAGCAGTGAGTCGGGTCTAGCGGGGCCAAATGAGCAGTTCTTC. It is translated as CASSESGLAGPNEQFF.

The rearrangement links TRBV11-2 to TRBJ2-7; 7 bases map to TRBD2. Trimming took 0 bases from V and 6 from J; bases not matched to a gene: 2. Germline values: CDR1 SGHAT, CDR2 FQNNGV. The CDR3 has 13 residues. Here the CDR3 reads CASSLDSGGEQYF. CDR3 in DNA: TGTGCCAGCAGCTTAGATTCGGGAGGCGAGCAGTACTTC.

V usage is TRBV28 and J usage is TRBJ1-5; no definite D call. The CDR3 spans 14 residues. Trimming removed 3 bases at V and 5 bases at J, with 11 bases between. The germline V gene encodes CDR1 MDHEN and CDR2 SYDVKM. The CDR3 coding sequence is TGTGCCAGCAGTTTTGGGGATTGGTATCAGCCCCAGCATTTT. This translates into CASSFGDWYQPQHF.

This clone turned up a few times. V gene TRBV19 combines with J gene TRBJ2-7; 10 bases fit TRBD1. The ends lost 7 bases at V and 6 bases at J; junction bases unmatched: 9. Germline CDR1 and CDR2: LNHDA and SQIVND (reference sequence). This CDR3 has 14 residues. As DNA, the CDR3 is TGTGCCAGTACTCCGACAGGGGGCATTTTCGAGCAGTACTTC. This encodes CASTPTGGIFEQYF.

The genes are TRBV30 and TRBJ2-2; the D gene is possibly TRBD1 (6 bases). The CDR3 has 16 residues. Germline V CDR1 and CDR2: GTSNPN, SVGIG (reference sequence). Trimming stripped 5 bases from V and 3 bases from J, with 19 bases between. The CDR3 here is CAWETGFGGDTGELFF. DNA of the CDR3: TGTGCCTGGGAGACAGGATTCGGAGGAGACACCGGGGAGCTGTTTTTT.